A selection of T cell receptor beta chains follows, all from one sample in a study of cytomegalovirus exposure and HLA in healthy donors. Here immunoSEQ multiplex PCR was the method, and the copy in TCRdb shows in-frame clones only, minus some. The sample has roughly 220,000 clones; more than 80% are singletons. Sequenced sample: PBMCs. Source of these receptors: a man aged 30-40 years in good health and CMV-seronegative. Both conserved end residues are part of each CDR3. The order of the fields is J gene, clone size, D gene, V gene, CDR3 DNA, CDR3 protein. A D gene is named only where the DNA matches it firmly. Size is omitted from some rows. Given values are once, few, many or a class for expanded clones.

j_gene: TRBJ1-1
abundance: .
d_gene: TRBD1
v_gene: TRBV6-6
CDR3nt: TGTGCCAGCAGCATTACAGGGGAGAACACTGAAGCTTTCTTT
CDR3aa: CASSITGENTEAFF

j_gene: TRBJ1-2
abundance: .
d_gene: .
v_gene: TRBV28
CDR3nt: TGTGCTAGCAGTTCGGGGGGGGCGGGCTATGGCTACACCTTC
CDR3aa: CASSSGGAGYGYTF

j_gene: TRBJ2-7
abundance: .
d_gene: .
v_gene: TRBV28
CDR3nt: TGTGCCGTCTTGACGTCGGGACAATCCCACGAGCAGTACTTC
CDR3aa: CAVLTSGQSHEQYF

j_gene: TRBJ2-5
abundance: .
d_gene: TRBD2
v_gene: TRBV13
CDR3nt: TGTGCCAGCAGGAGCTCCTGGGACTACAAGCCGCAAGAGACCCAGTACTTC
CDR3aa: CASRSSWDYKPQETQYF

j_gene: TRBJ2-7
abundance: .
d_gene: TRBD1
v_gene: TRBV29-1
CDR3nt: TGCAGCGTAGCGGGACAGGGCGGCGAGCAGTACTTC
CDR3aa: CSVAGQGGEQYF

j_gene: TRBJ2-3
abundance: .
d_gene: .
v_gene: TRBV5-4
CDR3nt: TGTGCCAGCAGTCTCGTAGGGGGGGAAGATACGCAGTATTTT
CDR3aa: CASSLVGGEDTQYF

j_gene: TRBJ1-2
abundance: few
d_gene: .
v_gene: TRBV27
CDR3nt: TGTGCCAGCAGTCCTATACGGCCAGGGGTCAACAACTATGGCTACACCTTC
CDR3aa: CASSPIRPGVNNYGYTF

j_gene: TRBJ1-1
abundance: few
d_gene: .
v_gene: TRBV6-5
CDR3nt: TGTGCCAGCAGTGGAAGCGAGAGGGCCACTGAAGCTTTCTTT
CDR3aa: CASSGSERATEAFF

j_gene: TRBJ1-2
abundance: .
d_gene: .
v_gene: TRBV7-2
CDR3nt: TGTGCCAGCAGTAGCGAGGGTCGGGACTATGGCTACACCTTC
CDR3aa: CASSSEGRDYGYTF

j_gene: TRBJ1-2
abundance: .
d_gene: .
v_gene: TRBV28
CDR3nt: TGTGCCAGCAGTTTGTCGGCAGGTGGGTTCCCGTATGGCTACACCTTC
CDR3aa: CASSLSAGGFPYGYTF

j_gene: TRBJ2-6
abundance: few
d_gene: .
v_gene: TRBV12-2
CDR3nt: TGTGCAAGTCGCTTAGTCAATAGACTAGCGGGGGGTAATGGGGCCAGCGTCCTGACTTTC
CDR3aa: CASRLVNRLAGGNGASVLTF

j_gene: TRBJ2-1
abundance: .
d_gene: TRBD2
v_gene: TRBV28
CDR3nt: TGTGCCAGCAGTTCTTTAAGCGGGGGGGTCAATGAGCAGTTCTTC
CDR3aa: CASSSLSGGVNEQFF

j_gene: TRBJ1-2
abundance: .
d_gene: .
v_gene: TRBV7-2
CDR3nt: TGTGCCAGCAGCTTAGGAGGGAACTATGGCTACACCTTC
CDR3aa: CASSLGGNYGYTF

j_gene: TRBJ1-2
abundance: .
d_gene: TRBD1
v_gene: TRBV11-2
CDR3nt: TGTGCCAGCTCTGGACGCGACTCGAGGGACAGGGGGTCCAACTATGGCTACACCTTC
CDR3aa: CASSGRDSRDRGSNYGYTF

j_gene: TRBJ1-1
abundance: .
d_gene: .
v_gene: TRBV5-6
CDR3nt: TGTGCCAGCAGCTTGGTCTCGGGAGGGAACACTGAAGCTTTCTTT
CDR3aa: CASSLVSGGNTEAFF

j_gene: TRBJ2-3
abundance: .
d_gene: TRBD2
v_gene: TRBV27
CDR3nt: TGTGCCAGCAGTTTACGATTCAGAATAGCGGGGGGAATCCTCACAGATACGCAGTATTTT
CDR3aa: CASSLRFRIAGGILTDTQYF

j_gene: TRBJ1-1
abundance: .
d_gene: .
v_gene: TRBV6-5
CDR3nt: TGTGCCAGCAGATCAATCTACGACAGGTACACTGAAGCTTTCTTT
CDR3aa: CASRSIYDRYTEAFF

j_gene: TRBJ2-7
abundance: .
d_gene: .
v_gene: TRBV7-3
CDR3nt: TGTGCCAGCAGCTTATATGCAGGGAACGACGAGCAGTACTTC
CDR3aa: CASSLYAGNDEQYF

j_gene: TRBJ1-2
abundance: few
d_gene: .
v_gene: TRBV4-1
CDR3nt: TGCGCCAGCAGCCGCCTCCTCCAGGGAGGGAACTATGGCTACACCTTC
CDR3aa: CASSRLLQGGNYGYTF

j_gene: TRBJ1-5
abundance: .
d_gene: .
v_gene: TRBV7-8
CDR3nt: TGTGCCAGCAGCCCCCGGGACACCCTTGGGAATCAGCCCCAGCATTTT
CDR3aa: CASSPRDTLGNQPQHF

j_gene: TRBJ2-7
abundance: .
d_gene: .
v_gene: TRBV7-9
CDR3nt: TGTGCCAGCAGCTTGGTAACCGGGATGGAGTCCTACGAGCAGTACTTC
CDR3aa: CASSLVTGMESYEQYF